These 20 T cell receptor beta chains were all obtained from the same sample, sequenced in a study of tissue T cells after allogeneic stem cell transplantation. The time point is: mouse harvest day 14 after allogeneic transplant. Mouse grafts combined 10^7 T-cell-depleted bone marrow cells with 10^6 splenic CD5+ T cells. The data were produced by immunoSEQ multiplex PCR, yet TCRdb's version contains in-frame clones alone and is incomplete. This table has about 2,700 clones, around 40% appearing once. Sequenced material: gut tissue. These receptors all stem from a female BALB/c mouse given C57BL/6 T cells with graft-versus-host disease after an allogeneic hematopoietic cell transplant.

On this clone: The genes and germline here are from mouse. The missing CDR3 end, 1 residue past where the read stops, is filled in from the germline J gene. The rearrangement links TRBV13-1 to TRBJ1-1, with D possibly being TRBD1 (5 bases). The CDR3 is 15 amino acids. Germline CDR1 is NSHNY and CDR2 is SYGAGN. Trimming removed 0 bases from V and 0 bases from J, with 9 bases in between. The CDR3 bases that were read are TGTGCCAGCAGTGATGGGGGCTTTGCAAACACAGAAGTCTTC. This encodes CASSDGGFANTEVF. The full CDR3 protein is CASSDGGFANTEVFF.

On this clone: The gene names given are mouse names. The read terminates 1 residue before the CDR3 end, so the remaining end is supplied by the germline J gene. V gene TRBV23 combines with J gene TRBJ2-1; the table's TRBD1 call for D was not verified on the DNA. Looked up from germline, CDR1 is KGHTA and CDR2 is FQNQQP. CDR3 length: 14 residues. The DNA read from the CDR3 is TGCTCCAGCAGTCCGGACACAAACTATGCTGAGCAGTTC. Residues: CSSSPDTNYAEQF. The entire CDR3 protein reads CSSSPDTNYAEQFF.

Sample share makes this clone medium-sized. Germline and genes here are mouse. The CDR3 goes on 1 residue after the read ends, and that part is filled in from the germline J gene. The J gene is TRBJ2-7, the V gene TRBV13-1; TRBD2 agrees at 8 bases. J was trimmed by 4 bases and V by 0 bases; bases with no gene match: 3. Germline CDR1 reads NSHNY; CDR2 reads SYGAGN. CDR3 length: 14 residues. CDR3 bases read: TGTGCCAGCAGTGATGCAACTGGGGGATATGAACAGTAC. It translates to CASSDATGGYEQY. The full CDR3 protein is CASSDATGGYEQYF.

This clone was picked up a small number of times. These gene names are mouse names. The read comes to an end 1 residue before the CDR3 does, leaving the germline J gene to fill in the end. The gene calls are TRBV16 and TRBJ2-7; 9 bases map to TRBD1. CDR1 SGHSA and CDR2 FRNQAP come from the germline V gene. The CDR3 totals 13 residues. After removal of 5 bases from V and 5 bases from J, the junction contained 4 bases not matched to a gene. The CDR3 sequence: CASSPRDRDEQYF. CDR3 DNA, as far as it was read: TGTGCAAGCAGCCCTCGGGACAGGGATGAACAGTAC.

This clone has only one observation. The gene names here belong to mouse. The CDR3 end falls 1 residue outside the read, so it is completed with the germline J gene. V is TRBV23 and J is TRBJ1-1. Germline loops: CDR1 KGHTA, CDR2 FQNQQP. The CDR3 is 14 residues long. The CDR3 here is CSSSQSGQNTEVFF. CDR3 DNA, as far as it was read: TGCTCCAGCAGTCAATCGGGGCAAAACACAGAAGTCTTC.

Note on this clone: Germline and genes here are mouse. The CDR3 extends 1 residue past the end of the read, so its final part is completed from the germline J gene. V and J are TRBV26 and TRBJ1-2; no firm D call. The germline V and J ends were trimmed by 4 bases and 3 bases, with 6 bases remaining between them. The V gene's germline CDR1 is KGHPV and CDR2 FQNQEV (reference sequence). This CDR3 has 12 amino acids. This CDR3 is CASSPQYSDYTF. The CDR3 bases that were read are TGTGCCAGCAGTCCACAGTACTCCGACTACACC.

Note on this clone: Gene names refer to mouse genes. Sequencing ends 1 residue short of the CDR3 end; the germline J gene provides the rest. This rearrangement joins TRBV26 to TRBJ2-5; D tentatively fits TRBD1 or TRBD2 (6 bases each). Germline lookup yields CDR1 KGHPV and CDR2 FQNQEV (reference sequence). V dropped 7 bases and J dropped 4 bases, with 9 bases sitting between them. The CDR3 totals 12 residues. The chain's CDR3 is CASTRGEDTQYF. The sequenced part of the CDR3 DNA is TGTGCCAGCACTAGGGGGGAAGACACCCAGTAC.

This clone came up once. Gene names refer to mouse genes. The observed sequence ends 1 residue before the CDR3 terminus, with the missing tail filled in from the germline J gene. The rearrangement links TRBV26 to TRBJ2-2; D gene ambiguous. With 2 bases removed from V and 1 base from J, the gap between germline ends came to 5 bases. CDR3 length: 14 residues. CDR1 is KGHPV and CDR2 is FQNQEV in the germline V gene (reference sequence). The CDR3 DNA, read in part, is TGTGCCAGCAGTCTGGAGGGAAACACCGGGCAGCTCTAC. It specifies CASSLEGNTGQLY. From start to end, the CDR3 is CASSLEGNTGQLYF.

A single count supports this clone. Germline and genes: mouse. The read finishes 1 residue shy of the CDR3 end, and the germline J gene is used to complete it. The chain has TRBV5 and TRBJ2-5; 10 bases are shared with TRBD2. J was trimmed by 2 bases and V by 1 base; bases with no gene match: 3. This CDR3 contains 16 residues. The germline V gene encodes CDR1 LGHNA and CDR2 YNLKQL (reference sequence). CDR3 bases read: TGTGCCAGCAGCCAAGGCTGGGGGGGCGGCCAAGACACCCAGTAC. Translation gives CASSQGWGGGQDTQY. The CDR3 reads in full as CASSQGWGGGQDTQYF.

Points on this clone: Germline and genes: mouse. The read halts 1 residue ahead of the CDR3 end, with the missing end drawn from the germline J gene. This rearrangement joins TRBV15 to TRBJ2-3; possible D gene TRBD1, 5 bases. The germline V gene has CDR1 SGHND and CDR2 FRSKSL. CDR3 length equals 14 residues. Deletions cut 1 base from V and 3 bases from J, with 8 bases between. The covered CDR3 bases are TGTGCCAGCAGTTTAGGAGGGGTGGCAGAAACGCTGTAT. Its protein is CASSLGGVAETLY. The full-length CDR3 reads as CASSLGGVAETLYF. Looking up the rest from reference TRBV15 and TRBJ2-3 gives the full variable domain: DAGVTQTPRHEVAEKGQTIILKCEPVSGHNDLFWYRQTKIQGLELLSYFRSKSLMEDGGAFKDRFKAEMLNSSFSTLKIQPTEPKDSAVYLCASSLGGVAETLYFGSGTRLTVL.

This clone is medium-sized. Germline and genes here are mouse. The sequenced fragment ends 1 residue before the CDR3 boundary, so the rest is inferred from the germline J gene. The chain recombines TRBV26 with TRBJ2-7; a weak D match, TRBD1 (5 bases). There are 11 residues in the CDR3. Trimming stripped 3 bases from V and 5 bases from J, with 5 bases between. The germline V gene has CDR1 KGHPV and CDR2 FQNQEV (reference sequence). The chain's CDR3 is CASSLRDEQYF. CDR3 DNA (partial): TGTGCCAGCAGTCTCAGGGATGAACAGTAC.

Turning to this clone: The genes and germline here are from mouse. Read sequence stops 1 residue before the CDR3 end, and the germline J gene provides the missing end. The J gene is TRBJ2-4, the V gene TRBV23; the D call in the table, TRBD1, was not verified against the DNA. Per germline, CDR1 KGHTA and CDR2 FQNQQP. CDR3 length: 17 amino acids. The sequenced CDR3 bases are TGCTCCAGCAGTCAATCGGACAGGGGAGGGAGTCAAAACACCTTGTAC. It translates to CSSSQSDRGGSQNTLY. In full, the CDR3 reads CSSSQSDRGGSQNTLYF.

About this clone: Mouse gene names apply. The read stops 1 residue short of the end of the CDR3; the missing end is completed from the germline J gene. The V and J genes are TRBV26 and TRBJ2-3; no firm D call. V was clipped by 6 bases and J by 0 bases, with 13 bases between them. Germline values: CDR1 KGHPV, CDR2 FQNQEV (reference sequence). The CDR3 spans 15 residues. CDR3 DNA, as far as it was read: TGTGCCAGCAGGCCCTCATTCTCTAGTGCAGAAACGCTGTAT. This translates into CASRPSFSSAETLY. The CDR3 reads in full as CASRPSFSSAETLYF. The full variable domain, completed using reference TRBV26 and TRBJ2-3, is NSKVIQTPRYLVKGQGQKAKMRCIPEKGHPVVFWYQQNKNNEFKFLINFQNQEVLQQIDMTEKRFSAECPSNSPCSLEIQSSEAGDSALYLCASRPSFSSAETLYFGSGTRLTVL.

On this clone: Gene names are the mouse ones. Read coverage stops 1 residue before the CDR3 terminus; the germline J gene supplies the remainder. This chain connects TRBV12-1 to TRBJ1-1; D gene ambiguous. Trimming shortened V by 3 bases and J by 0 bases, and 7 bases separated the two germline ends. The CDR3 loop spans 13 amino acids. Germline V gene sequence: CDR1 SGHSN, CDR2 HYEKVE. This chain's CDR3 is CASSRSANTEVFF. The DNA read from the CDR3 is TGTGCCAGCTCTAGGAGTGCAAACACAGAAGTCTTC.

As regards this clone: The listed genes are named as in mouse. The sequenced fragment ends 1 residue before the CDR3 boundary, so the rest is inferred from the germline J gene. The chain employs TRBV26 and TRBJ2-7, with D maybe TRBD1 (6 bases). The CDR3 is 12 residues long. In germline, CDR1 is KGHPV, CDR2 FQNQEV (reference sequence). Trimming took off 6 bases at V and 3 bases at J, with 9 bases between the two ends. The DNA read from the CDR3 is TGTGCCAGCAGCCGGGACAACTATGAACAGTAC. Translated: CASSRDNYEQY. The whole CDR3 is CASSRDNYEQYF. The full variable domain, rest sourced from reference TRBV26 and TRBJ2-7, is NSKVIQTPRYLVKGQGQKAKMRCIPEKGHPVVFWYQQNKNNEFKFLINFQNQEVLQQIDMTEKRFSAECPSNSPCSLEIQSSEAGDSALYLCASSRDNYEQYFGPGTRLTVL.

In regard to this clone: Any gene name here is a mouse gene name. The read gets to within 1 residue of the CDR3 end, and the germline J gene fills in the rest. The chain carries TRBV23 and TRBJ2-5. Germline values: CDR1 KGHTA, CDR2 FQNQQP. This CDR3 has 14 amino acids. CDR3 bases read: TGCTCCAGCAGACAGGGGGGGCGCGGAGACACCCAGTAC. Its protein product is CSSRQGGRGDTQY. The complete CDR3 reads CSSRQGGRGDTQYF.

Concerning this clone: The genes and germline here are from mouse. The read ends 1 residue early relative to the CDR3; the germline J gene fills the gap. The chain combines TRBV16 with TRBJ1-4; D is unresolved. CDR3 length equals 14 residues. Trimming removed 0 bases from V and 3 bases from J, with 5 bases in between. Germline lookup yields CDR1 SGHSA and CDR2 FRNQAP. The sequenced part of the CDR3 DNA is TGTGCAAGCAGCTTAGATCCAGCCAACGAAAGATTATTT. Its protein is CASSLDPANERLF. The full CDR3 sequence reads CASSLDPANERLFF.

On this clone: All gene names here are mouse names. CDR3 sequence: CASSLQSSQNTLYF. The sequenced CDR3 bases are TGTGCCAGCAGTCTGCAGTCTAGTCAAAACACCTTGTAC. The V call is TRBV26, the J call TRBJ2-4; D unresolved. The CDR3 is cut off 1 residue early in the read; its end comes from the germline J gene. Between the trimmed V and J ends, which lost 2 bases and 0 bases, there was a span of 6 bases. Per germline, CDR1 KGHPV and CDR2 FQNQEV (reference sequence). This CDR3 is 14 amino acids long. The whole variable domain, remainder taken from reference TRBV26 and TRBJ2-4, is NSKVIQTPRYLVKGQGQKAKMRCIPEKGHPVVFWYQQNKNNEFKFLINFQNQEVLQQIDMTEKRFSAECPSNSPCSLEIQSSEAGDSALYLCASSLQSSQNTLYFGAGTRLSVL.

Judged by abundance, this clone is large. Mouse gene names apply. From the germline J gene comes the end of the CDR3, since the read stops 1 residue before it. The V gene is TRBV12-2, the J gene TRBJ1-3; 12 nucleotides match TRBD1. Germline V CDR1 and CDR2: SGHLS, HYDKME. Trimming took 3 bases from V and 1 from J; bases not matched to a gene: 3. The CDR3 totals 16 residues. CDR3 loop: CASSIGTGGSGNTLYF. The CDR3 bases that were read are TGTGCCAGCTCTATAGGGACAGGGGGCTCTGGAAATACGCTCTAT. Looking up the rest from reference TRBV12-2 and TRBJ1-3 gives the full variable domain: NSGVVQSPRYIIKGKGERSILKCIPISGHLSVAWYQQTQGQELKFFIQHYDKMERDKGNLPSRFSVQQFDDYHSEMNMSALELEDSAVYFCASSIGTGGSGNTLYFGEGSRLIVV.

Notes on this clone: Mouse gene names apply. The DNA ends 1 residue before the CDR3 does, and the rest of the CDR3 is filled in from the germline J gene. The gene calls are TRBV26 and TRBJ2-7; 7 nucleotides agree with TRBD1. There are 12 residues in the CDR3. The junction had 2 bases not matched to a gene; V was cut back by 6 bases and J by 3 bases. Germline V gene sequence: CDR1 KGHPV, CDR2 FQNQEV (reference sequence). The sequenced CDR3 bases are TGTGCCAGCAGACAGGGGTTCTATGAACAGTAC. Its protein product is CASRQGFYEQY. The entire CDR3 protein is CASRQGFYEQYF.